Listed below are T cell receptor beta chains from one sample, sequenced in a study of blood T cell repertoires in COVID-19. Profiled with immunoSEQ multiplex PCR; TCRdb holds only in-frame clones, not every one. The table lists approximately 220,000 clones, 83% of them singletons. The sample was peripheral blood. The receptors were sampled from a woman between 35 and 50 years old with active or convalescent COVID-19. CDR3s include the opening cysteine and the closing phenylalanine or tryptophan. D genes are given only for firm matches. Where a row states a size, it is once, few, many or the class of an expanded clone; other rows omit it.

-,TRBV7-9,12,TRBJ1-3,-,CASSFIENTIYF,TGTGCCAGCAGCTTCATCGAGAACACCATATATTTT
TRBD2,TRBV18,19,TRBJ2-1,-,CASSPRRVAGALLYNEQFF,TGTGCCAGCTCACCAAGGAGGGTAGCGGGGGCCCTTCTCTACAATGAGCAGTTCTTC
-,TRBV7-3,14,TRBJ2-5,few,CASSQPGLDQTQYF,TGTGCCAGCAGCCAGCCCGGACTTGACCAGACCCAGTACTTC
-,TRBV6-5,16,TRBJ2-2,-,CASSYWGPPMSGELFF,TGTGCCAGCAGTTACTGGGGGCCCCCAATGAGCGGGGAGCTGTTTTTT
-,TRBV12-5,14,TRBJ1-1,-,CATTAGTLLGKAFF,TGTGCTACCACCGCCGGGACACTGCTTGGCAAAGCTTTCTTT
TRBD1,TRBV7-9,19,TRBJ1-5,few,CASSSSGRQGALSNQPQHF,TGTGCCAGCAGCTCAAGCGGGAGACAGGGGGCGCTTAGCAATCAGCCCCAGCATTTT
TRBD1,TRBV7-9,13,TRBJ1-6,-,CASLAGGNSPLHF,TGTGCCAGCTTGGCAGGGGGCAATTCACCCCTCCACTTT
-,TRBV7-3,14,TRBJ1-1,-,CASAMGGRNTEAFF,TGTGCCAGCGCGATGGGGGGAAGGAACACTGAAGCTTTCTTT
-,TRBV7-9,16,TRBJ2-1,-,CASRLRADSSYNEQFF,TGTGCCAGCAGGCTTAGAGCGGACAGCTCCTACAATGAGCAGTTCTTC
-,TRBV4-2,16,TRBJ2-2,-,CASSRGAGTNTGELFF,TGTGCCAGCAGCAGAGGCGCAGGGACGAACACCGGGGAGCTGTTTTTT
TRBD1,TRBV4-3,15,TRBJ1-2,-,CASSQEPGQGNGYTF,TGCGCCAGCAGCCAGGAACCGGGACAGGGGAATGGCTACACCTTC
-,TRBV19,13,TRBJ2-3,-,CASSILGTDTQYF,TGTGCCAGTAGTATACTAGGCACAGATACGCAGTATTTT
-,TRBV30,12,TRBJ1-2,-,CAWSVRQYGYTF,TGTGCCTGGAGTGTACGCCAGTATGGCTACACCTTC
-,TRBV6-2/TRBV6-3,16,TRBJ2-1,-,CASSYSMRGPYNEQFF,TGTGCCAGCAGTTACTCGATGCGGGGGCCCTACAATGAGCAGTTCTTC
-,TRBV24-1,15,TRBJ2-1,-,CATGPSKGFYNEQFF,TGTGCCACCGGTCCTTCTAAGGGGTTCTACAATGAGCAGTTCTTC
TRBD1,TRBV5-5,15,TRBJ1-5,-,CASSLEGQGFQPQHF,TGTGCCAGCAGCTTGGAGGGACAGGGGTTTCAGCCCCAGCATTTT
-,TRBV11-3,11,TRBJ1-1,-,CASSPAGEAFF,TGTGCCAGCAGCCCTGCAGGTGAAGCTTTCTTT
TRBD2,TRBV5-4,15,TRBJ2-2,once,CASSLSGRATGELFF,TGTGCCAGCAGCTTAAGCGGGAGGGCCACCGGGGAGCTGTTTTTT
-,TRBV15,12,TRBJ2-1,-,CATSESDNEQFF,TGTGCCACCAGCGAGAGTGACAATGAGCAGTTCTTC
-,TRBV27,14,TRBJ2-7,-,CASSSRGSSYEQYF,TGTGCCAGCAGTTCTAGGGGGAGCTCCTACGAGCAGTACTTC
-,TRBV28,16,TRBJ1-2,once,CASSSPGGGANYGYTF,TGTGCCAGCAGTTCACCCGGGGGGGGTGCTAACTATGGCTACACCTTC
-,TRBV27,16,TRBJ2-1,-,CASSPLESSSYNEQFF,TGTGCCAGCAGTCCCCTCGAGTCGAGCTCCTACAATGAGCAGTTCTTC
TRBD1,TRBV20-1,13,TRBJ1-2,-,CSASQGVIYGYTF,TGCAGTGCTAGTCAGGGGGTAATCTATGGCTACACCTTC
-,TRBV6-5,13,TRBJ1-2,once,CASRTGINYGYTF,TGTGCCAGCAGGACCGGGATTAACTATGGCTACACCTTC
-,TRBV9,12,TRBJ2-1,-,CASSPNREEQFF,TGTGCCAGCAGCCCAAACAGGGAAGAGCAGTTCTTC
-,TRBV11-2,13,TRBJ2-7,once,CASSLSPSHEQYF,TGTGCCAGCAGCTTGAGCCCTAGCCACGAGCAGTACTTC
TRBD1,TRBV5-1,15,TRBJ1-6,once,CASSNGQAESSPLHF,TGCGCCAGCAGCAACGGACAGGCGGAGAGTTCACCCCTCCACTTT
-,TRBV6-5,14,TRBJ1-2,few,CASIASAGDYGYTF,TGTGCCAGCATCGCCAGCGCAGGGGACTATGGCTACACCTTC
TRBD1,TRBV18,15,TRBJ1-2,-,CASSPRGQGFDGYTF,TGTGCCAGCTCACCGAGGGGACAGGGCTTCGATGGCTACACCTTC
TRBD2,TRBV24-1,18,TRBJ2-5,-,CATSESSVSLAGQETQYF,TGTGCCACCAGTGAATCCTCAGTATCCCTAGCGGGGCAAGAGACCCAGTACTTC
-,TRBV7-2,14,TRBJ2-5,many,CASSTRAGRETQYF,TGTGCCAGCAGTACAAGAGCAGGGCGGGAGACCCAGTACTTC
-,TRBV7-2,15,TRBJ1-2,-,CASSFPGAGNYGYTF,TGTGCCAGCAGCTTCCCTGGGGCAGGGAACTATGGCTACACCTTC
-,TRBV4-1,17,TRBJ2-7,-,CASSQIVRGDKNYEQYF,TGCGCCAGCAGCCAAATCGTGCGGGGAGACAAGAACTACGAGCAGTACTTC
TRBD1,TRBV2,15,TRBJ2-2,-,CASTGQGLNTGELFF,TGTGCCAGCACTGGACAGGGGTTGAACACCGGGGAGCTGTTTTTT
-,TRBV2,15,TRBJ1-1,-,CASRELAGMNTEAFF,TGTGCCAGCAGGGAGTTGGCGGGGATGAACACTGAAGCTTTCTTT
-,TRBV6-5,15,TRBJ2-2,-,CASSLDWSNTGELFF,TGTGCCAGCAGTTTGGACTGGAGTAACACCGGGGAGCTGTTTTTT
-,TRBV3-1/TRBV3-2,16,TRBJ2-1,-,CASSQDPVHSYNEQFF,TGTGCCAGCAGCCAAGACCCGGTTCACTCCTACAATGAGCAGTTCTTC
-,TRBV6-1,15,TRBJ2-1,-,CASSEWESSYNEQFF,TGTGCCAGCAGTGAATGGGAGAGCTCCTACAATGAGCAGTTCTTC
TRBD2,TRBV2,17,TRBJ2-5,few,CASKDLAGGLSGETQYF,TGTGCCAGCAAGGACCTAGCGGGAGGGTTGTCGGGAGAGACCCAGTACTTC
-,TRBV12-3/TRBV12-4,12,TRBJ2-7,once,CASSFGSVEQYF,TGTGCCAGCAGTTTCGGGTCCGTCGAGCAGTACTTC
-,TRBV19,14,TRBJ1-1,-,CASSRATGIGTAFF,TGTGCCAGTAGTAGGGCCACCGGTATAGGAACGGCTTTCTTT
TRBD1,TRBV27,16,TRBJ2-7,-,CASRRTGGQGNYEQYF,TGTGCCAGCAGACGAACCGGGGGACAGGGGAACTACGAGCAGTACTTC
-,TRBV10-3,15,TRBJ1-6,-,CAISAGPAEGSPLHF,TGTGCCATCAGTGCTGGGCCCGCCGAGGGTTCACCCCTCCACTTT
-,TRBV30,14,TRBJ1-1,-,CAWISRLMNTEAFF,TGTGCCTGGATTTCCAGATTAATGAACACTGAAGCTTTCTTT
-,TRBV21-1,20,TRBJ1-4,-,CASSNPGGADLPATNEKLFF,TGTGCCAGCAGCAACCCGGGGGGGGCCGATCTTCCGGCAACTAATGAAAAACTGTTTTTT
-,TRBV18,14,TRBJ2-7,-,CASSPSAVTYEQYF,TGTGCCAGCTCACCGTCTGCGGTAACCTACGAGCAGTACTTC
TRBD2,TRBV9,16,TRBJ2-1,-,CASKGTSGSPGGEQFF,TGTGCCAGCAAGGGAACTAGCGGGAGCCCCGGGGGCGAGCAGTTCTTC
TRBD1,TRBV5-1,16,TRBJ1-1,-,CASSLGQGGGQTEAFF,TGCGCCAGCAGCTTGGGACAGGGTGGAGGTCAGACTGAAGCTTTCTTT
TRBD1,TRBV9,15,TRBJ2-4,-,CASSVAGQGGDIQYF,TGTGCCAGCAGCGTCGCAGGACAGGGGGGAGACATTCAGTACTTC
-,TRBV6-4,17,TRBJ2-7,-,CASSDHVDTGGAYGQYF,TGTGCCAGCAGTGACCACGTTGACACGGGTGGGGCGTACGGGCAGTACTTC
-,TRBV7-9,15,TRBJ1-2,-,CASSLWWSFTYGYTF,TGTGCCAGCAGCTTATGGTGGAGTTTCACCTATGGCTACACCTTC
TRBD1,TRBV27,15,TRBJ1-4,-,CASSWDRGRNEKLFF,TGTGCCAGCAGTTGGGACAGGGGGCGCAATGAAAAACTGTTTTTT
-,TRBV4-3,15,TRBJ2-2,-,CASSQDYETAGELFF,TGCGCCAGCAGCCAAGATTACGAAACAGCCGGGGAGCTGTTTTTT
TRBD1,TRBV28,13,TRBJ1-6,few,CASSGTADSPLHF,TGTGCCAGCAGCGGGACAGCCGATTCACCCCTCCACTTT
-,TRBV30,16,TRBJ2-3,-,CAWSVQRLASTDTQYF,TGTGCCTGGAGTGTACAACGACTCGCATCCACAGATACGCAGTATTTT
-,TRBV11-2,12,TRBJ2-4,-,CASAQGLGIQYF,TGTGCCAGCGCCCAGGGGCTGGGCATTCAGTACTTC
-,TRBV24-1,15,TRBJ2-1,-,CATSERSYLNNEQFF,TGTGCCACCAGTGAGCGGTCTTACCTTAACAATGAGCAGTTCTTC
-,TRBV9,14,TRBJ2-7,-,CASSVGSVAGEQYF,TGTGCCAGCAGCGTAGGGTCAGTAGCCGGCGAGCAGTACTTC